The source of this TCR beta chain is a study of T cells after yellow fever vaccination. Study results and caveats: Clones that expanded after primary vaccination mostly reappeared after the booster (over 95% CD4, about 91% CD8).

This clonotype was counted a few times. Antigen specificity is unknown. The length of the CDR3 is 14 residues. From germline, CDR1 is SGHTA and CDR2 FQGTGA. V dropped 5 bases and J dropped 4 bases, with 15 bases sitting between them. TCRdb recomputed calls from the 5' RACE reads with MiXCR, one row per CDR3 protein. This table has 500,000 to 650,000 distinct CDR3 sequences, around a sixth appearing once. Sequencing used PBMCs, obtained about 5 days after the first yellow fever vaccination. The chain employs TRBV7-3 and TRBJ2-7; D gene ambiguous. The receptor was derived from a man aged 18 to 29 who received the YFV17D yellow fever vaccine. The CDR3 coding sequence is TGTGCCAGCAGCCTCCGCGGCTCAGTATACGAGCAGTACTTC. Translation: CASSLRGSVYEQYF.